This is a list of T cell receptor beta chains from one sample in a study of memory CD4+ T cells and cytomegalovirus serostatus. Data came from immunoSEQ multiplex PCR; TCRdb stores just in-frame clones and leaves some out. The repertoire consists of some 39,000 clones, with about 85% occurring once and the leading ten covering 0.79%. Specimen: memory CD4+ T cells from blood. These receptors came from an adult in good health and CMV-seronegative. Both conserved end residues are part of each CDR3. The D gene is left open where the match is weak. The listing skips clone size in some rows; elsewhere it reads once, few, many or a size class.

v_gene	abundance	j_gene	d_gene	CDR3aa	CDR3nt
TRBV30	-	TRBJ2-7	-	CAWADFDEQYF	TGTGCCTGGGCGGACTTTGACGAGCAGTACTTC
TRBV7-2	-	TRBJ2-2	-	CASSTPTGGELFF	TGTGCCAGCAGCACCCCTACGGGCGGGGAGCTGTTTTTT
TRBV7-3	-	TRBJ2-2	TRBD1	CASSQRQGTGELFF	TGTGCCAGCAGCCAACGACAGGGAACCGGGGAGCTGTTTTTT
TRBV4-2	-	TRBJ1-6	-	CASSQGAGFLTPLHF	TGTGCCAGCAGCCAAGGAGCCGGATTCCTAACACCCCTCCACTTT
TRBV5-6	few	TRBJ2-5	TRBD1	CASSVGTGGRETQYF	TGTGCCAGCAGCGTGGGGACAGGGGGCAGAGAGACCCAGTACTTC
TRBV2	-	TRBJ1-6	-	CASTIGGSGNSPLHF	TGTGCCAGCACCATTGGGGGGTCAGGGAATTCACCCCTCCACTTT
TRBV19	-	TRBJ2-1	-	CASSSYNEQFF	TGTGCCAGTAGTTCCTACAATGAGCAGTTCTTC
TRBV6-5	-	TRBJ2-2	-	CASSFRGVGTGELFF	TGTGCCAGCAGTTTCCGTGGGGTTGGCACCGGGGAGCTGTTTTTT
TRBV4-1	-	TRBJ2-3	-	CASRSDGYFSTDTQYF	TGCGCCAGCAGATCAGATGGGTACTTTAGCACAGATACGCAGTATTTT
TRBV10-3	once	TRBJ1-2	-	CAIRGVGGTDYTF	TGTGCCATCAGAGGGGTCGGGGGAACAGACTACACCTTC
TRBV7-2	-	TRBJ2-5	-	CASSPGQGAAGEQYF	TGTGCCAGCAGCCCCGGCCAGGGGGCTGCGGGGGAGCAGTACTTC
TRBV9	-	TRBJ2-1	-	CASSVQGNSYNEQFF	TGTGCCAGCAGCGTACAGGGAAATTCCTACAATGAGCAGTTCTTC
TRBV6-1	-	TRBJ1-1	-	CANSPVGRNTEAFF	TGTGCCAACTCCCCTGTGGGCAGGAACACTGAAGCTTTCTTT
TRBV7-8	-	TRBJ1-4	-	CASSSGNEKLFF	TGTGCCAGCAGCTCAGGAAATGAAAAACTGTTTTTT
TRBV6-6	-	TRBJ1-3	-	CASSYSGNTIYF	TGTGCCAGCAGTTACTCAGGAAACACCATATATTTT
TRBV6-1	-	TRBJ2-7	TRBD2	CASSEVWGLAGNEQYF	TGTGCCAGCAGTGAAGTTTGGGGACTAGCGGGGAACGAGCAGTACTTC
TRBV5-1	-	TRBJ2-1	TRBD2	CASSHGTSGGLGYNEQFF	TGCGCCAGCAGCCATGGGACTAGCGGGGGATTGGGCTACAATGAGCAGTTCTTC
TRBV30	-	TRBJ2-7	TRBD2	CAWSRLAGGSEQYF	TGTGCCTGGAGTCGGCTAGCGGGGGGATCCGAGCAGTACTTC
TRBV2	-	TRBJ1-2	-	CASSELGGDRYGYTF	TGTGCCAGCAGTGAGCTGGGGGGGGATCGGTATGGCTACACCTTC
TRBV7-8	-	TRBJ2-7	-	CASSLGPSVPYEQYF	TGTGCCAGCAGCTTAGGGCCTAGCGTTCCCTACGAGCAGTACTTC
TRBV7-2	-	TRBJ2-7	-	CASSLLAYYEQYF	TGTGCCAGCAGCTTACTAGCCTACTACGAGCAGTACTTC